The rows below give T cell receptor beta chains drawn from one sample of a study of cytomegalovirus exposure and HLA in healthy donors. Libraries were prepared by immunoSEQ multiplex PCR; TCRdb keeps only in-frame clonotypes and omits some of them. The sample yields 90,000 to 130,000 clones, roughly 95% seen once. Specimen: PBMCs. All receptors come from a woman between 18 and 29 years old in good health and CMV-seronegative. The CDR3 runs from the conserved cysteine through the conserved F or W. The D gene is left open where the match is weak. Clone size is given for some rows only: seen once, a few or many times, or a class if the clone is expanded.

D	V	J	size	length	CDR3	DNA
-	TRBV9	TRBJ2-3	-	17	CASSTRLRDNPTDTQYF	TGTGCCAGCAGCACTCGTCTCAGGGACAACCCCACAGATACGCAGTATTTT
-	TRBV7-9	TRBJ2-7	once	16	CASSLVGSGVGYEQYF	TGTGCCAGCAGCTTAGTCGGGTCAGGGGTGGGCTACGAGCAGTACTTC
TRBD1	TRBV29-1	TRBJ1-1	once	13	CSVTGMANTEAFF	TGCAGCGTGACAGGGATGGCGAACACTGAAGCTTTCTTT
TRBD1	TRBV2	TRBJ2-5	-	15	CASSAQGALEETQYF	TGTGCCAGCAGTGCCCAGGGGGCTCTGGAAGAGACCCAGTACTTC
TRBD1	TRBV5-6	TRBJ2-7	-	14	CASSWDSSSYEQYF	TGTGCCAGCAGCTGGGACAGCAGCTCCTACGAGCAGTACTTC
-	TRBV9	TRBJ1-1	-	15	CASSVGKTLNTEAFF	TGTGCCAGCAGCGTAGGAAAAACACTGAACACTGAAGCTTTCTTT
TRBD1	TRBV14	TRBJ2-2	-	14	CASRPDRVTGELFF	TGTGCCAGCAGACCAGACAGGGTCACCGGGGAGCTGTTTTTT
TRBD1	TRBV7-6	TRBJ1-6	-	15	CASSRDSDFNSPLHF	TGTGCCAGCTCCCGGGACAGTGACTTTAATTCACCCCTCCACTTT
-	TRBV19	TRBJ1-2	-	13	CASSIAQGYGYTF	TGTGCCAGTAGTATCGCACAGGGCTATGGCTACACCTTC
TRBD2	TRBV7-9	TRBJ2-5	-	16	CASSWSGGGRIETQYF	TGTGCCAGCAGCTGGAGCGGGGGAGGGCGTATAGAGACCCAGTACTTC
-	TRBV4-3	TRBJ2-2	-	16	CASSQDLGAVTGELFF	TGCGCCAGCAGCCAAGATCTAGGCGCGGTAACCGGGGAGCTGTTTTTT
-	TRBV28	TRBJ1-1	-	14	CASSLVEGSTEAFF	TGTGCCAGCAGTTTAGTGGAGGGGAGCACTGAAGCTTTCTTT
-	TRBV5-1	TRBJ1-1	-	15	CASSLVGRANTEAFF	TGCGCCAGCAGCTTGGTCGGCAGGGCGAACACTGAAGCTTTCTTT
TRBD2	TRBV9	TRBJ2-3	-	17	CASSVDGRGATTDTQYF	TGTGCCAGCAGCGTAGACGGGCGGGGGGCAACCACAGATACGCAGTATTTT
-	TRBV19	TRBJ1-2	-	16	CASSIEGGILRYGYTF	TGTGCCAGTAGTATAGAGGGCGGGATCCTGAGATATGGCTACACCTTC
TRBD1	TRBV5-4	TRBJ2-2	-	15	CASSWKGTATGELFF	TGTGCCAGCAGCTGGAAGGGGACAGCCACCGGGGAGCTGTTTTTT
-	TRBV29-1	TRBJ2-5	-	13	CSVDGQRQETQYF	TGCAGCGTTGACGGACAGAGACAAGAGACCCAGTACTTC
-	TRBV29-1	TRBJ2-3	-	16	CSVDQLASLGTDTQYF	TGCAGCGTTGACCAGCTAGCATCGCTTGGCACAGATACGCAGTATTTT
TRBD1	TRBV15	TRBJ1-2	-	14	CATSATGTGCGYTF	TGTGCCACCAGCGCCACTGGGACAGGGTGCGGCTACACCTTC
TRBD1	TRBV19	TRBJ1-4	-	16	CASSIKGATTNEKLFF	TGTGCCAGTAGTATAAAGGGGGCAACAACTAATGAAAAACTGTTTTTT
-	TRBV28	TRBJ2-3	-	19	CASSSSRIGGTDLTDTQYF	TGTGCCAGCAGTTCCTCTCGGATAGGGGGGACAGACCTCACAGATACGCAGTATTTT
TRBD2	TRBV6-6	TRBJ2-1	-	14	CASSYVSSGDEQFF	TGTGCCAGCAGTTACGTTTCTAGCGGCGATGAGCAGTTCTTC
-	TRBV6-1	TRBJ1-2	once	12	CASTERVHGYTF	TGTGCCAGCACTGAGAGGGTGCATGGCTACACCTTC
TRBD1	TRBV6-1	TRBJ1-2	-	13	CASSAGQLYGYTF	TGTGCCAGCAGTGCGGGACAGCTATATGGCTACACCTTC
-	TRBV19	TRBJ1-1	-	13	CASSLGVGTEAFF	TGTGCCAGTAGTCTCGGGGTGGGGACTGAAGCTTTCTTT
TRBD2	TRBV4-1	TRBJ2-3	-	16	CASSQGLLAGLDTQYF	TGCGCCAGCAGCCAAGGCCTACTAGCGGGGTTGGATACGCAGTATTTT
TRBD2	TRBV7-3	TRBJ2-3	-	16	CASSPGLAGGIDTQYF	TGTGCCAGCAGCCCCGGTCTAGCGGGGGGGATAGATACGCAGTATTTT
TRBD1	TRBV2	TRBJ2-2	-	15	CASSRDRWGPGELFF	TGTGCCAGCAGCCGGGACAGGTGGGGGCCCGGGGAGCTGTTTTTT
-	TRBV19	TRBJ1-5	once	15	CASSRGATIGQPQHF	TGTGCCAGTAGCCGGGGGGCCACAATCGGCCAGCCCCAGCATTTT
-	TRBV5-6	TRBJ1-6	-	15	CASSFFNRPDSPLHF	TGTGCCAGCAGCTTTTTTAACAGACCAGATTCACCCCTCCACTTT
-	TRBV5-1	TRBJ2-1	-	15	CASSLPRGTVNEQFF	TGCGCCAGCAGCTTGCCCAGAGGCACGGTGAATGAGCAGTTCTTC
-	TRBV1	TRBJ1-3	-	15	CTSSRDRYPGNTIYF	TGCACCAGCAGCCGCGACAGGTACCCTGGAAACACCATATATTTT
-	TRBV27	TRBJ2-7	-	14	CASSLDWSSYEQYF	TGTGCCAGCAGTCTTGACTGGAGCTCCTACGAGCAGTACTTC
-	TRBV28	TRBJ1-5	-	15	CASRGGAVGNQPQHF	TGTGCCAGCAGGGGGGGGGCGGTGGGCAATCAGCCCCAGCATTTT
TRBD2	TRBV7-2	TRBJ2-5	once	16	CASSSIAGGPGETQYF	TGTGCCAGCAGCTCCATAGCGGGGGGGCCCGGGGAGACCCAGTACTTC
TRBD1	TRBV5-1	TRBJ1-1	-	16	CASSSTTTGGNTEAFF	TGCGCCAGCAGCTCAACCACAACAGGGGGGAACACTGAAGCTTTCTTT
-	TRBV28	TRBJ1-2	few	14	CASIERGQNYGYTF	TGTGCCAGCATCGAGCGAGGACAGAACTATGGCTACACCTTC
-	TRBV28	TRBJ1-1	-	13	CASLEGVNTEAFF	TGTGCCAGCTTGGAGGGAGTGAACACTGAAGCTTTCTTT
-	TRBV27	TRBJ1-2	-	15	CASSPGGDYLYGYTF	TGTGCCAGCAGTCCCGGGGGAGACTACCTCTATGGCTACACCTTC
TRBD2	TRBV5-4	TRBJ2-1	-	18	CASSLASTSGGVFNEQFF	TGTGCCAGCAGCTTGGCCTCCACTAGCGGGGGGGTGTTCAATGAGCAGTTCTTC
-	TRBV9	TRBJ1-4	-	15	CASSVGVREGEKLFF	TGTGCCAGCAGCGTAGGCGTCAGGGAGGGAGAAAAACTGTTTTTT
TRBD2	TRBV15	TRBJ2-1	-	17	CATSRGSGGGSYNEQFF	TGTGCCACCAGCAGAGGTTCCGGCGGGGGCTCCTACAATGAGCAGTTCTTC
-	TRBV7-9	TRBJ2-3	-	15	CASSWTASSTDTQYF	TGTGCCAGCAGTTGGACAGCTTCTAGCACAGATACGCAGTATTTT
-	TRBV7-2	TRBJ1-2	-	13	CASSPGGFDGYTF	TGTGCCAGCAGCCCGGGTGGGTTCGATGGCTACACCTTC
TRBD1	TRBV19	TRBJ1-1	-	17	CASRRVPGQGMNTEAFF	TGTGCCAGTAGGAGAGTCCCGGGACAGGGCATGAACACTGAAGCTTTCTTT
TRBD1	TRBV19	TRBJ2-2	-	16	CASRRWTGGFTGELFF	TGTGCCAGTAGGCGGTGGACAGGGGGGTTTACCGGGGAGCTGTTTTTT